The 23 T cell receptor beta chains below all came from one sample that was sequenced in a study of T cells in women clearing cervical HPV infection. Assay used: immunoSEQ multiplex PCR; TCRdb lists only in-frame clones, some missing. The sample includes around 25,000 clones. The sequencing sample was made of blood buffy coat. These receptors came from a woman between 18 and 69 years old with a cervical HPV16 infection that either progressed to CIN3+ or cleared (not recorded which).

Worth noting for this clone: Coverage ceases 3 residues before the CDR3 finishes, and the germline J gene fills in the end. The genes are TRBV29-1 and TRBJ1-2, with D hard to call. The V end was cut by 3 bases, the J end by 2 bases, with 7 bases between. Germline lookup yields CDR1 SQVTM and CDR2 ANQGSEA. The CDR3 is 12 amino acids. The CDR3 bases that were read are TGCAGCGTTGATGGCGGGAACTATGGC. Residues: CSVDGGNYG. The CDR3, in full, reads CSVDGGNYGYTF.

Turning to this clone: The observed sequence ends 3 residues before the CDR3 terminus, with the missing tail filled in from the germline J gene. This sequence joins TRBV5-1 and TRBJ2-3; 7 bases agree with TRBD2. This CDR3 comprises 16 residues. V lost 4 bases, J lost 0 bases, and 8 bases stayed unmatched. The germline CDR1 and CDR2 sequences are SGHRS and YFSETQ. The sequenced part of the CDR3 DNA is TGCGCCAGCAGCCTTGGGGGGGGAACAAGCACAGATACG. It codes for CASSLGGGTSTDT. The whole CDR3 region reads CASSLGGGTSTDTQYF.

Details on this clone: The CDR3 extends 3 residues past the end of the read, so its final part is completed from the germline J gene. The chain links TRBV19 to TRBJ2-2; 10 bases agree with TRBD1. CDR3 length equals 15 residues. In germline, CDR1 is LNHDA, CDR2 SQIVND (reference sequence). V lost 3 bases, J lost 5 bases, and 3 bases stayed unmatched. This CDR3 reads CASSMGQGWTGELFF. The CDR3 bases that were read are TGTGCCAGTAGTATGGGACAGGGGTGGACCGGGGAG.

A remark on this clone: With the read ending 3 residues before the CDR3 end, the germline J gene is used to fill in that end. The genes are TRBV2 and TRBJ2-3, with a possible D match to TRBD2 (5 bases). This CDR3 contains 13 residues. In germline, CDR1 is SNHLY, CDR2 FYNNEI. The chain's CDR3 is CASSVVVGETQYF. CDR3 DNA, as far as it was read: TGTGCCAGCAGTGTGGTAGTCGGGGAGACG.

The part of the CDR3 DNA that was read is TGTGCCAGCAGCCCTGGACAGGGAAACACCGGGGAG. Protein: CASSPGQGNTGE. The whole CDR3 sequence is CASSPGQGNTGELFF. The chain links TRBV7-6 to TRBJ2-2, with 8 bases identical to TRBD1. The observed sequence ends 3 residues before the CDR3 terminus, with the missing tail filled in from the germline J gene. The germline CDR1 and CDR2 sequences are SGHVS and FNYEAQ. CDR3 size: 15 residues. With 5 bases clipped from V and 2 bases from J, the junction kept 4 bases outside the gene matches.

Note on this clone: The read is 3 residues too short to cover the CDR3 end, so that end is filled in from the germline J gene. The chain couples TRBV6-2 or TRBV6-3 to TRBJ1-1; D possibly corresponds to TRBD1 (5 bases). Trimming removed 4 bases from V and 5 bases from J, with 14 bases in between. The length of the CDR3 is 14 residues. Germline lookup yields CDR1 MNHEY and CDR2 SVGEGT. The DNA read from the CDR3 is TGTGCCAGCAGTTGGGGTTGGGGGGGAACTGAA. Translating it yields CASSWGWGGTE. The full-length CDR3 reads as CASSWGWGGTEAFF.

Regarding this clone: The CDR3 end is not reached by the read, which stops 3 residues before it; the germline J gene fills it in. This chain connects TRBV12-3 or TRBV12-4 to TRBJ2-2, with 8 nucleotides matching TRBD1. This CDR3 has 18 residues. V was clipped by 6 bases and J by 5 bases; unmatched bases: 17. CDR3 protein: CASRSPGGSGGRTGELFF. The CDR3 DNA, read in part, is TGTGCCAGCAGGTCTCCAGGGGGCAGCGGAGGTCGGACCGGGGAG.

A word on this clone: Sequencing ends 3 residues short of the CDR3 end; the germline J gene provides the rest. The J gene is TRBJ1-1, the V gene TRBV11-2, with D uncertain. Germline CDR1 and CDR2: SGHAT and FQNNGV. This CDR3 spans 11 amino acids. V was cut by 5 bases and J by 1 base, with 2 bases left in between. This chain's CDR3 is CASSRNTEAFF. The covered CDR3 bases are TGTGCCAGCAGCCGGAACACTGAA.

Concerning this clone itself: The read ends 3 residues early relative to the CDR3; the germline J gene fills the gap. The rearrangement links TRBV7-9 to TRBJ1-6, with 7 bases aligning to TRBD1. This CDR3 has 14 amino acids. CDR1 is SEHNR and CDR2 is FQNEAQ in the germline V gene (reference sequence). V gave up 6 bases and J gave up 7 bases; unmatched junction bases: 6. The CDR3 bases that were read are TGTGCCAGCAGGGCCGGGACAGAGAATTCACCC. Its translation: CASRAGTENSP. Given in full, the CDR3 is CASRAGTENSPLHF.

Worth noting for this clone: The read ends 3 residues early relative to the CDR3; the germline J gene fills the gap. The chain is built from TRBV20-1 and TRBJ2-3; 14 bases match TRBD2. The CDR3 has 18 amino acids. V was clipped by 0 bases and J by 3 bases; unmatched bases: 8. CDR1 and CDR2 from the germline V gene are DFQATT and SNEGSKA (reference sequence). CDR3: CSARETSGGAFRTDTQYF. CDR3 DNA, as far as it was read: TGCAGTGCTAGAGAGACTAGCGGGGGGGCCTTTAGAACAGATACG.

On this clone itself: The read terminates 3 residues before the CDR3 end, so the remaining end is supplied by the germline J gene. V is TRBV7-9 and J is TRBJ1-2, with D uncertain. The CDR3 extends over 15 amino acids. Germline V gene sequence: CDR1 SEHNR, CDR2 FQNEAQ (reference sequence). The CDR3 protein is CASSATSGRFNDYTF. Incomplete CDR3 DNA: TGTGCCAGCAGCGCGACTAGCGGGAGATTCAACGAC. The full variable domain, with the rest looked up from reference TRBV7-9 and TRBJ1-2, is DTGVSQNPRHKITKRGQNVTFRCDPISEHNRLYWYRQTLGQGPEFLTYFQNEAQLEKSRLLSDRFSAERPKGSFSTLEIQRTEQGDSAMYLCASSATSGRFNDYTFGSGTRLTVV.

Comments on this clone: Read sequence stops 3 residues before the CDR3 end, and the germline J gene provides the missing end. V is TRBV20-1 and J is TRBJ2-3; D is possibly TRBD2 (6 bases). This CDR3 has 13 amino acids. The V end was cut by 6 bases, the J end by 3 bases, with 13 bases between. Germline values: CDR1 DFQATT, CDR2 SNEGSKA (reference sequence). CDR3 DNA, as far as it was read: TGCAGTGCCGAGGCTGGAGGGACAGATACG. Amino acids: CSAEAGGTDT. From start to end, the CDR3 is CSAEAGGTDTQYF.

A word on this clone: The CDR3 end lies 3 residues beyond the end of the read and is filled in from the germline J gene. This chain joins TRBV12-3 or TRBV12-4 and TRBJ1-1; D possibly corresponds to TRBD1 (6 bases). Trimming cost V 2 bases and J 4 bases, with 20 bases left between them. This CDR3 is 17 amino acids long. The CDR3 DNA, read in part, is TGTGCCAGCAGTTTACGGACACAAAACTACAGGGTCACTGAA. It is translated as CASSLRTQNYRVTE. The CDR3, in full, reads CASSLRTQNYRVTEAFF.

Note on this clone: The sequence runs out 3 residues before the end of the CDR3; the remainder is reconstructed from the germline J gene. This chain joins TRBV19 and TRBJ2-7; D is perhaps TRBD2 (6 bases). Per germline, CDR1 LNHDA and CDR2 SQIVND (reference sequence). The CDR3 extends over 15 amino acids. The germline V and J ends were trimmed by 6 bases and 2 bases, with 17 bases remaining between them. Partial CDR3 DNA: TGTGCCAGTAGCCCGGGACTCTCCCTCACCTACGAG. This sequence encodes CASSPGLSLTYE. The full CDR3 protein reads CASSPGLSLTYEQYF.

Details on this clone: The CDR3 end falls 3 residues outside the read, so it is completed with the germline J gene. The chain joins TRBV7-9 to TRBJ2-7, with D perhaps TRBD2 (5 bases). The CDR3 spans 13 residues. Germline values: CDR1 SEHNR, CDR2 FQNEAQ (reference sequence). Trimming pared 5 bases from V and 2 bases from J, leaving 10 bases between. The CDR3 bases that were read are TGTGCCAGCAGCGACCGGCGGGCCTACGAG. Amino acids: CASSDRRAYE. The full CDR3 sequence reads CASSDRRAYEQYF.

Comments on this clone: Read sequence stops 3 residues before the CDR3 end, and the germline J gene provides the missing end. This chain links TRBV20-1 with TRBJ2-1; tentative D call: TRBD2 (6 bases). Per germline, CDR1 DFQATT and CDR2 SNEGSKA (reference sequence). CDR3 size: 16 residues. With 6 bases removed from V and 5 bases from J, the gap between germline ends came to 23 bases. CDR3 DNA (partial): TGCAGTGCCATAGCCCCGGGGGTAGCGGTTAACAATGAG. Residues: CSAIAPGVAVNNE. The complete CDR3 sequence is CSAIAPGVAVNNEQFF.

The CDR3 bases that were read are TGTGCCAGTAGTATAGGACAGACCACAGATACG. This sequence encodes CASSIGQTTDT. The entire CDR3 reads CASSIGQTTDTQYF. The J gene is TRBJ2-3, the V gene TRBV19, with D maybe TRBD1 (5 bases). The missing CDR3 end, 3 residues past where the read stops, is filled in from the germline J gene. Trimming removed 1 base from V and 2 bases from J, with 7 bases in between. Germline-derived CDR1 and CDR2 are LNHDA and SQIVND (reference sequence). The CDR3 is made up of 14 amino acids.

A note on this clone: The read stops 3 residues short of the end of the CDR3; the missing end is completed from the germline J gene. V usage is TRBV7-9 and J usage is TRBJ1-2, with D hard to call. Germline CDR1 reads SEHNR; CDR2 reads FQNEAQ (reference sequence). The CDR3 runs to 12 residues. The CDR3 loop is CASSILADTYTF. The covered CDR3 bases are TGTGCCAGCAGTATACTAGCAGATACC.

About this clone itself: The read terminates 3 residues ahead of where the CDR3 ends, so the germline J gene completes it. This rearrangement joins TRBV19 to TRBJ2-6; the D is unclear. Trimming removed 6 bases at V and 0 bases at J, with 6 bases between. CDR1 and CDR2 (germline): LNHDA, SQIVND (reference sequence). The CDR3 has 14 amino acids. The CDR3: CASSPSSGANVLTF. The DNA read from the CDR3 is TGTGCCAGTAGCCCCAGCTCTGGGGCCAACGTC.

Concerning this clone: The read comes to an end 3 residues before the CDR3 does, leaving the germline J gene to fill in the end. The V and J genes are TRBV7-2 and TRBJ1-3; D gene unclear. Trimming took 2 bases from V and 2 from J, leaving 4 bases between them. The CDR3 consists of 13 residues. The germline CDR1 and CDR2 sequences are SGHTA and FQGNSA. The covered CDR3 bases are TGTGCCAGCAGCTTATTCGCTGGAAACACC. Its translation: CASSLFAGNT. From start to end, the CDR3 is CASSLFAGNTIYF.

As concerns this clone: The CDR3 end lies 3 residues beyond the end of the read and is filled in from the germline J gene. The rearrangement uses TRBV16 and TRBJ1-5; D is uncertain. This CDR3 is built from 13 residues. CDR1 is KGHSY, CDR2 FQNENV, per germline. The V end was cut by 0 bases, the J end by 6 bases, with 6 bases between. The CDR3 bases that were read are TGTGCCAGCAGCCAATCATTCAGTCAGCCC. Protein: CASSQSFSQP. The whole CDR3 protein reads CASSQSFSQPQHF.

On this clone itself: The read comes to an end 3 residues before the CDR3 does, leaving the germline J gene to fill in the end. The genes are TRBV11-1 and TRBJ2-5; D is unclear. The V and J ends lost 2 bases and 7 bases respectively, with 8 bases between them. CDR3 length: 12 amino acids. The germline V gene encodes CDR1 SGHAT and CDR2 FQDESV (reference sequence). CDR3 DNA (partial): TGTGCCAGCAGCTTATCTCGAGGGACC. This encodes CASSLSRGT. The full CDR3 protein reads CASSLSRGTQYF.

CDR3: CASSRDREVTDTQYF. CDR3 DNA, as far as it was read: TGTGCCAGCAGCCGGGACAGAGAAGTCACAGATACG. The chain joins TRBV7-8 to TRBJ2-3, with 7 bases identical to TRBD1. Read sequence stops 3 residues before the CDR3 end, and the germline J gene provides the missing end. The length of the CDR3 is 15 residues. Trimming at V came to 5 bases and at J to 2 bases, leaving 7 bases not matched to a gene. Germline lookup yields CDR1 SGHVS and CDR2 FQNEAQ.